This TCR beta chain was sequenced in a study of T cells in Graves' hyperthyroidism and ophthalmopathy. Study outcomes and limitations: Onset of ophthalmopathy came a median roughly 6.4 months after the model predicted it.

This clonotype was observed at least ten times. The antigen is undetermined. Newly diagnosed hyperthyroidism patients aged 18 to 65 years had disease lasting under 2 months. The CDR3 regions of TCR beta were amplified from RNA transcripts. A set of HTBI primers served as the primers for a first-round RT-PCR of the TCR CDR3. In TCRdb, the multiplex PCR reads were re-called with MiXCR into one record per CDR3 protein. The sample carries around 420,000 distinct CDR3 sequences, 15% to 18% recorded once. Sequenced: blood. The receptor was derived from a woman aged 18-29 years with Graves' hyperthyroidism.

The CDR3 loop is CASGSGTAGETQYF. DNA for the CDR3: TGTGCTAGTGGTTCCGGGACTGCAGGGGAGACCCAGTACTTC. J is TRBJ2-5 and V is TRBV12-5, with a tentative D call TRBD2 (6 bases). This CDR3 is built from 14 residues. Per germline, CDR1 LGHNT and CDR2 FRNRAP. Deletions cut 4 bases from V and 5 bases from J, with 14 bases between.